The clone carrying this T cell receptor beta chain was seen more than once but under ten times. Its antigen is undetermined. This specimen belongs to a study of shared clonotypes between healthy human individuals. CD4+ cells underwent separation, giving CD45RA+ naive and CD45RA-negative memory subsets. The repertoire was sequenced with immunoSEQ multiplex PCR; TCRdb's copy has only in-frame clones and lacks some. In the table there are roughly 1.5 million clones, 95% to 99% of which are singletons. This CDR3 spans 17 amino acids. Per germline, CDR1 SGHTA and CDR2 FQGTGA. Losses at the gene ends were 5 bases for V and 6 bases for J; bases not matched to a gene: 14. Whole-study findings and limits: Exclusively blood specimens were collected; tissue repertoires likely differ. Read depth was anticipated to influence clonotype sharing among donors. Naive subsets tended to show greater estimated richness than memory subsets.

This clonotype originated in a man aged 25-45 years in good health. Sequencing was done on a sample of naive CD4+ T cells sorted from blood. Sample subset: CD45RA+ positively selected. The gene calls are TRBV7-3 and TRBJ2-2; 8 bases fit TRBD2. CDR3 sequence: CASSRYPGLESPGELFF. CDR3 in DNA: TGTGCCAGCAGCCGTTACCCGGGACTAGAGTCCCCCGGGGAGCTGTTTTTT.